This passage covers 3 T cell receptor beta chains from one sample sequenced in a study of OX40 agonist ivuxolimab in advanced cancers. Sequenced by immunoSEQ multiplex PCR; TCRdb stores in-frame clones only, minus some. The table has around 20,000 clones, roughly 88% seen once; the top ten hold approximately 26%. Sequenced material: CD4+ or CD8+ T cells sorted from blood, taken in a trial of the OX40 agonist ivuxolimab. The source of these receptors is an adult with an advanced solid tumor such as melanoma, head and neck, liver or kidney cancer.

The rearrangement joins TRBV6-5 to TRBJ2-7; D is perhaps TRBD2 (6 bases). This CDR3 comprises 12 residues. The V gene lost 8 bases and the J gene lost 1 base, with 9 bases spanning the gap. The V gene's germline CDR1 is MNHEY and CDR2 SVGAGI. The CDR3 DNA sequence: TGTGCCAGCGGGACTCTGTCCTACGAGCAGTACTTC. Residues: CASGTLSYEQYF.

The chain couples TRBV7-3 to TRBJ2-7; no clear D. Germline V gene sequence: CDR1 SGHTA, CDR2 FQGTGA. Trimming removed 4 bases from V and 6 bases from J, with 4 bases in between. This CDR3 contains 10 residues. CDR3 in DNA: TGTGCCAGCAGCTCTCCCGAGCAGTACTTC. Its protein product is CASSSPEQYF.

The chain recombines TRBV5-1 with TRBJ1-4, with 7 nucleotides matching TRBD1. With 4 bases clipped from V and 6 bases from J, the junction kept 15 bases outside the gene matches. CDR1 and CDR2 (germline): SGHRS, YFSETQ. The CDR3 consists of 17 residues. In nucleotides, the CDR3 is TGCGCCAGCAGCCCAGCCAACTTTGCTCAGGGGGATGAAAAACTGTTTTTT. This translates into CASSPANFAQGDEKLFF.